This T cell receptor beta chain is from a study of cytomegalovirus exposure and HLA in healthy donors. This clone has a single count. The germline V gene encodes CDR1 SEHNR and CDR2 FQNEAQ (reference sequence). Trimming took 7 bases from V and 4 from J, leaving 19 bases between them. The CDR3 extends over 16 amino acids. PCR used 60 Vbeta primers and 13 Jbeta primers. Measured with immunoSEQ multiplex PCR; TCRdb has only the in-frame clones, and not every one. The repertoire includes tens of thousands of clones, roughly 72% of them detected once, and around 21% sits in the top ten. The material sequenced was PBMCs. The clonotype originates from a woman in her fifties or sixties in good health and CMV-seropositive. This chain links TRBV7-9 with TRBJ1-4, with D tentatively TRBD1 (6 bases). The CDR3 region has the DNA TGTGCCAGCACCGCCTCCCGGGGACAACTTAATGAAAAACTGTTTTTT. This codes for CASTASRGQLNEKLFF.